The clone carrying this TCR beta chain was recorded a few times. No antigen is known for it. The CDR3 consists of 20 residues. Germline V gene sequence: CDR1 MGHRA, CDR2 YSYEKL. Germline trimming cut 1 base from V and 4 bases from J; bases unmatched to any gene: 19. Each CDR3 protein gets one entry after TCRdb re-called the 5' RACE reads with MiXCR. The table records 35,000 to 55,000 distinct CDR3 sequences, around a quarter of them present only once. The data are from a study of early T cells in non-severe SARS-CoV-2 infection. On the study more broadly: Chains from this unsorted whole-blood bulk RNA could not be paired.

The study, taken as a whole, reports: Comparison of clonotypes with VDJdb favored anti-spike CD8 responses while missing private and CD4 specificities.

This specimen was whole blood, taken at baseline. The V gene is TRBV4-1, the J gene TRBJ2-5; 9 nucleotides line up with TRBD1. This TCR was recovered from an adult who was a healthcare worker with PCR-confirmed SARS-CoV-2 infection or an uninfected control (not recorded which). In DNA, the CDR3 is TGCGCCAGCAGCCAAGTTCTCTCCGTTGCGGGACAGGGAGATGGAGAGACCCAGTACTTC. It is translated as CASSQVLSVAGQGDGETQYF.